Presented here are 17 T cell receptor beta chains from one specimen sequenced in a study of blood T cell repertoires in COVID-19. The table came from immunoSEQ multiplex PCR; TCRdb's copy has only in-frame clones and leaves some out. The table includes about 170,000 clones, roughly 93% detected once. Source material: peripheral blood. Receptors originate from a young man with COVID-19, enrolled during active disease.

The V and J genes are TRBV2 and TRBJ2-2, with 13 bases identical to TRBD2. The CDR3 has 17 residues. In germline, CDR1 is SNHLY, CDR2 FYNNEI. J was trimmed by 3 bases and V by 7 bases; bases with no gene match: 8. The CDR3 DNA sequence: TGTGCCAGCACCGGACCTGGACTAGCGGGAGACACCGGGGAGCTGTTTTTT. Translating gives CASTGPGLAGDTGELFF.

This clone turned up a few times. The CDR3 sequence: CASSLGGQGYEQYF. CDR3 sequence (DNA): TGTGCCAGCAGCTTAGGAGGACAGGGGTACGAGCAGTACTTC. This chain connects TRBV7-9 to TRBJ2-7; 9 nucleotides align to TRBD1. The junction had 2 bases not matched to a gene; V was cut back by 1 base and J by 4 bases. The CDR3 is 14 amino acids. In germline, CDR1 is SEHNR, CDR2 FQNEAQ (reference sequence).

The V and J genes are TRBV9 and TRBJ2-1; 10 positions match TRBD2. This CDR3 has 15 residues. The V gene's germline CDR1 is SGDLS and CDR2 YYNGEE. The ends lost 0 bases at V and 7 bases at J; junction bases unmatched: 4. CDR3 in amino acids: CASSVGGTSANEQFF. The DNA of the CDR3 is TGTGCCAGCAGCGTAGGGGGGACTAGCGCTAATGAGCAGTTCTTC.

The V call is TRBV15, the J call TRBJ1-5; no clear D. The CDR3 consists of 14 residues. V dropped 1 base and J dropped 6 bases, with 10 bases sitting between them. The germline gives CDR1 LNHNV, CDR2 YYDKDF (reference sequence). Written as DNA, the CDR3 is TGTGCCACCAGCAGAGGTGGAGGGAGTCAGCCCCAGCATTTT. Its translation is CATSRGGGSQPQHF. The whole variable domain, filled in from reference TRBV15 and TRBJ1-5, reads DAMVIQNPRYQVTQFGKPVTLSCSQTLNHNVMYWYQQKSSQAPKLLFHYYDKDFNNEADTPDNFQSRRPNTSFCFLDIRSPGLGDTAMYLCATSRGGGSQPQHFGDGTRLSIL.

The rearrangement joins TRBV6-2 or TRBV6-3 to TRBJ2-7; TRBD1 agrees at 7 bases. The junction had 14 bases not matched to a gene; V was cut back by 3 bases and J by 12 bases. CDR1 MNHEY and CDR2 SVGEGT come from the germline V gene. The CDR3 consists of 14 residues. CDR3: CASSYLAVPHRGYF. CDR3 bases: TGTGCCAGCAGTTATTTGGCGGTCCCCCACAGGGGGTACTTC.

The CDR3 spells CASSVNFLWDSQLHNEQFF. CDR3 in DNA: TGTGCCAGCAGCGTTAACTTCCTATGGGACAGCCAACTTCACAATGAGCAGTTCTTC. This rearrangement joins TRBV7-2 to TRBJ2-1, with 7 nucleotides matching TRBD1. Germline V gives CDR1 SGHTA, CDR2 FQGNSA. The V gene end was trimmed by 5 bases and the J gene end by 5 bases; junction bases not matched to a gene: 21. The CDR3 length is 19 residues.

This chain uses TRBV5-4 with TRBJ2-7, with a weak D call TRBD1 (6 bases). Germline-derived CDR1 and CDR2 are SGHNT and YYREEE (reference sequence). V was clipped by 4 bases and J by 6 bases, with 14 bases between them. The CDR3 runs 13 residues. The CDR3 region has the DNA TGTGCCAGCAGCAGGGGCGTAGGGGGCGAGCAGTACTTC. It codes for CASSRGVGGEQYF.

This chain uses TRBV6-2 or TRBV6-3 with TRBJ1-1; 7 bases agree with TRBD1. The CDR3 contains 14 residues. Per the germline V gene, CDR1 is MNHEY and CDR2 is SVGEGT. J lost 4 bases, V lost 4 bases, and 6 bases had no gene match. The CDR3: CASSLTGTFTEAFF. The CDR3 DNA sequence: TGTGCCAGCAGTTTGACAGGGACGTTCACTGAAGCTTTCTTT.

CDR3 amino acids: CASKPSAGSNTGELFF. In DNA form, the CDR3 reads TGTGCCAGTAAACCCAGCGCGGGGTCGAACACCGGGGAGCTGTTTTTT. The rearrangement links TRBV6-4 to TRBJ2-2, with D tentatively TRBD2 (6 bases). Germline V gene sequence: CDR1 MRHNA, CDR2 SNTAGT. The CDR3 sequence is 16 residues long. V lost 9 bases, J lost 0 bases, and 17 bases lay in between.

This clone was observed once. The V gene is TRBV29-1, the J gene TRBJ2-1, with 8 bases lining up with TRBD2. V lost 4 bases, J lost 4 bases, and 3 bases stayed unmatched. The CDR3 is made up of 13 amino acids. CDR1 SQVTM and CDR2 ANQGSEA come from the germline V gene. CDR3 amino acids: CSVAAGAYNEQFF. The CDR3 region has the DNA TGCAGCGTTGCAGCGGGAGCTTACAATGAGCAGTTCTTC.

The genes are TRBV27 and TRBJ2-3; tentative D call: TRBD1 (5 bases). CDR3 size: 15 residues. Germline CDR1 MNHEY, CDR2 SMNVEV (reference sequence). The V gene lost 0 bases and the J gene lost 0 bases, with 7 bases spanning the gap. CDR3 nucleotide sequence: TGTGCCAGCAGTTTATCGGGGCTTAGCACAGATACGCAGTATTTT. Its translation: CASSLSGLSTDTQYF.

The chain has TRBV9 and TRBJ1-1; the D gene is possibly TRBD1 (5 bases). The CDR3 sequence is 15 residues long. V was shortened by 4 bases and J by 4 bases, with 17 bases between the two germline ends. Germline V CDR1 and CDR2: SGDLS, YYNGEE. DNA for the CDR3: TGTGCCAGCAGCACCCGGGGGGGTGACGGCACTGAAGCTTTCTTT. It yields the protein CASSTRGGDGTEAFF.

The J gene is TRBJ2-7, the V gene TRBV21-1; no check of the table's D call, TRBD1, against the DNA was made. TRBV21-1 is assigned pseudogene status. This CDR3 is 14 amino acids long. CDR3 amino acids: CASSKPGQSYEQYF. The DNA for the CDR3 is TGTGCCAGCAGCAAACCAGGACAGAGCTACGAGCAGTACTTC.

V is TRBV28 and J is TRBJ1-2; D perhaps matches TRBD1 (6 bases). CDR1 and CDR2 from the germline V gene are MDHEN and SYDVKM. The V and J ends lost 1 base and 7 bases respectively, with 19 bases between them. The length of the CDR3 is 16 residues. CDR3 bases: TGTGCCAGCAGTTTATCTCCCACAGGGCTGGCTGTTGGCTACACCTTC. Its translation: CASSLSPTGLAVGYTF.

The rearrangement uses TRBV18 and TRBJ1-1, with no clear D. The CDR3 is 15 residues long. V was trimmed by 2 bases and J by 2 bases, leaving 12 bases between them. The germline CDR1 and CDR2 sequences are KGHSH and LQKENI. CDR3 sequence reads: CASSPYQVRNTEAFF. The CDR3 DNA is TGTGCCAGCTCACCATACCAAGTGCGCAACACTGAAGCTTTCTTT.

V and J are TRBV12-3 or TRBV12-4 and TRBJ2-7, with 8 bases identical to TRBD2. V lost 6 bases to trimming and J lost 2 bases; unmatched junction nucleotides: 3. The CDR3 runs to 13 residues. The CDR3: CASSQGLAYEQYF. CDR3 sequence (DNA): TGTGCCAGCAGCCAGGGACTAGCCTACGAGCAGTACTTC.

The chain employs TRBV29-1 and TRBJ1-2; 7 nucleotides align to TRBD1. The CDR3 spans 15 residues. Germline trimming cut 6 bases from V and 2 bases from J; bases unmatched to any gene: 12. Germline assignment: CDR1 SQVTM and CDR2 ANQGSEA. The chain's CDR3 is CSVPPSTGNNYGYTF. The CDR3, as DNA: TGCAGCGTCCCCCCTTCGACAGGGAACAACTATGGCTACACCTTC.